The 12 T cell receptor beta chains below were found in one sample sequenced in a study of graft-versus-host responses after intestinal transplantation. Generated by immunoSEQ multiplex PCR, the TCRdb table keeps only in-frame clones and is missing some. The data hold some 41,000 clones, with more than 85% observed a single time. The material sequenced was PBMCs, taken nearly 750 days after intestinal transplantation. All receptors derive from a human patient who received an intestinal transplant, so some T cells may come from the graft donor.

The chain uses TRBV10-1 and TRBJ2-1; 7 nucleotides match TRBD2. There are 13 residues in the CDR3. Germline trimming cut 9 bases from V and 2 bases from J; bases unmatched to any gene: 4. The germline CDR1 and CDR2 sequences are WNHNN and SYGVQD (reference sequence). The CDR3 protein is CASQRDPYNEQFF. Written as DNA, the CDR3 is TGCGCCAGTCAGCGGGACCCCTACAATGAGCAGTTCTTC.

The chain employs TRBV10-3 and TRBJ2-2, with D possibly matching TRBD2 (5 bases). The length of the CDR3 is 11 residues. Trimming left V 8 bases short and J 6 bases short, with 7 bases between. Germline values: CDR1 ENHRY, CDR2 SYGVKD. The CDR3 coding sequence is TGTGCCATCCAGGAGGCCGGGGAGCTGTTTTTT. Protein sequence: CAIQEAGELFF.

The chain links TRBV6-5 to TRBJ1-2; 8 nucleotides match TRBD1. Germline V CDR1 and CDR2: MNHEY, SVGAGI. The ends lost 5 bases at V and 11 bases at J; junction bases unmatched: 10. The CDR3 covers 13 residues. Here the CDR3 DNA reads TGTGCCAGCAGTGAAAGGCCGGACAGGGCGTACACCTTC. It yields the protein CASSERPDRAYTF.

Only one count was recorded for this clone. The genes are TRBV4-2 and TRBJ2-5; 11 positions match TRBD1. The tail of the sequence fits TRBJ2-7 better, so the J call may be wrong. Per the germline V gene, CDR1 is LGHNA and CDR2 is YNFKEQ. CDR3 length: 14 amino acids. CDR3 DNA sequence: TGTGCCAGCAGCCACGGACAGGGGGCGTACGAGCAGTACTTC. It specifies CASSHGQGAYEQYF.

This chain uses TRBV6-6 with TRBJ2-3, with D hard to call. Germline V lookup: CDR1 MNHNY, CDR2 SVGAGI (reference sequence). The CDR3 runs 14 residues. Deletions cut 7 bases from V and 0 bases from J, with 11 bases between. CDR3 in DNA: TGTGCCAGCAACCGGTTTGCTAGCACAGATACGCAGTATTTT. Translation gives CASNRFASTDTQYF.

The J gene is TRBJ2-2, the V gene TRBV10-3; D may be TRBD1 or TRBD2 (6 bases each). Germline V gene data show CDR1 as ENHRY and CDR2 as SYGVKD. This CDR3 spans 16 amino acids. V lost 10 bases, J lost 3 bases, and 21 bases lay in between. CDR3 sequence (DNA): TGTGCCACCAAAAGGAGTGGGGGGCAGGACACCGGGGAGCTGTTTTTT. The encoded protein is CATKRSGGQDTGELFF.

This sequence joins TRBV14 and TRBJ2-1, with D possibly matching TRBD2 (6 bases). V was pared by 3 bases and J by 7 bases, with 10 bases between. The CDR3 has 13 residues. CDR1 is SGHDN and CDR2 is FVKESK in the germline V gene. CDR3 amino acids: CASSHSGGNEQFF. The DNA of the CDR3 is TGTGCCAGCAGCCACTCCGGGGGTAATGAGCAGTTCTTC. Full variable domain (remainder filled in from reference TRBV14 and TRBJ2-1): EAGVTQFPSHSVIEKGQTVTLRCDPISGHDNLYWYRRVMGKEIKFLLHFVKESKQDESGMPNNRFLAERTGGTYSTLKVQPAELEDSGVYFCASSHSGGNEQFFGPGTRLTVL.

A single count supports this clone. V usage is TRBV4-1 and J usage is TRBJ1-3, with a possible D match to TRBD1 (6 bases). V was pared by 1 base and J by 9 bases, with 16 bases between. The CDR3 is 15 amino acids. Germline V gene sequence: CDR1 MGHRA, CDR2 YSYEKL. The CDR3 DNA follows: TGCGCCAGCAGCCAAGCCCGGGACACGCGGAGCACCATATATTTT. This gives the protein CASSQARDTRSTIYF.

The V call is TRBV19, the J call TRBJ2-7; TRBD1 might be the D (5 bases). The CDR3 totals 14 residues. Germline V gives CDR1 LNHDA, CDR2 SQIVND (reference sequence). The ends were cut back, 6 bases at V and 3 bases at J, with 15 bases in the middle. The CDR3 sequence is CASRKTVTYYEQYF. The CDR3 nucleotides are TGTGCCAGTAGAAAGACAGTGACTTACTACGAGCAGTACTTC.

The DNA of the CDR3 is TGCAGCGGAACCTCGTACGGGACAGAAAATGAAAAACTGTTTTTT. This encodes CSGTSYGTENEKLFF. The chain is built from TRBV29-1 and TRBJ1-4; 7 nucleotides align to TRBD1. Germline-derived CDR1 and CDR2 are SQVTM and ANQGSEA. The CDR3 loop spans 15 amino acids. J lost 5 bases, V lost 7 bases, and 13 bases had no gene match. The variable domain in full, completed from reference TRBV29-1 and TRBJ1-4, reads SAVISQKPSRDICQRGTSLTIQCQVDSQVTMMFWYRQQPGQSLTLIATANQGSEATYESGFVIDKFPISRPNLTFSTLTVSNMSPEDSSIYLCSGTSYGTENEKLFFGSGTQLSVL.

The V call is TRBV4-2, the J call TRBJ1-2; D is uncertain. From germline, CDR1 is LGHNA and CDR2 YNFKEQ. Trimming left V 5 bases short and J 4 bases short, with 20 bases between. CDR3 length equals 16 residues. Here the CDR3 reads CASSSSRNTISYGYTF. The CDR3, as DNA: TGTGCCAGCAGCAGTTCCCGGAATACAATTAGCTATGGCTACACCTTC.

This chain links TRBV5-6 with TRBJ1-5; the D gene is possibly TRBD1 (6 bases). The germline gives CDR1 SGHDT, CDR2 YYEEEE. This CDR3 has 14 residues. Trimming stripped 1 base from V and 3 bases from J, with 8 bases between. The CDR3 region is CASSLTGNNQPQHF. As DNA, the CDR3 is TGTGCCAGCAGCTTGACAGGGAACAATCAGCCCCAGCATTTT.